This T cell receptor beta chain was sequenced during a study of blood T cell repertoires in COVID-19. Study details: From T cells, B-cell-depleted T cells, or PBMCs came the material, which was cDNA or gDNA.

This clone was seen once. TCRdb keeps only in-frame clones here, not all; method: immunoSEQ multiplex PCR. Among about 150,000 clones listed, roughly 83% were seen once. This clonotype was obtained from a woman aged 55 to 70 with acute or convalescent COVID-19. Sample: peripheral blood.

The CDR3 region is CASSQGAVAYEQYF. CDR3 DNA: TGTGCCAGTAGTCAGGGGGCTGTCGCCTACGAGCAGTACTTC. The J gene is TRBJ2-7, the V gene TRBV19; 8 bases match TRBD1. The CDR3 has 14 amino acids. The ends lost 5 bases at V and 2 bases at J; junction bases unmatched: 5. Germline V gives CDR1 LNHDA, CDR2 SQIVND (reference sequence).